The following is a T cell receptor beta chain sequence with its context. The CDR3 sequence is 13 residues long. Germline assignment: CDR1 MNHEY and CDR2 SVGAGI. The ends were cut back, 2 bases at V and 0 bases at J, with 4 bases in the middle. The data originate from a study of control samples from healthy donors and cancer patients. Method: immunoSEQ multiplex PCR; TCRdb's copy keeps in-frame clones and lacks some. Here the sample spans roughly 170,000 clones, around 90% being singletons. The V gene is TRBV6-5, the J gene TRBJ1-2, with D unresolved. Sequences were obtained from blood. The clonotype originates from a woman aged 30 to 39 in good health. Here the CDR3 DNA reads TGTGCCAGCAGTTACAAGGCTAACTATGGCTACACCTTC. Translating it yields CASSYKANYGYTF.